Below are 31 T cell receptor beta chains sequenced from a single sample in a study of blood T cell repertoires in COVID-19. Libraries were prepared by immunoSEQ multiplex PCR; TCRdb keeps only in-frame clonotypes and omits some of them. The sample consists of roughly 230,000 clones, around 82% of them appearing once. The sample taken for sequencing was peripheral blood. Source of these receptors: a man aged 40-49 years with active or convalescent COVID-19.

V is TRBV12-3 or TRBV12-4 and J is TRBJ1-1; D call uncertain. This CDR3 spans 13 amino acids. V lost 7 bases, J lost 4 bases, and 13 bases lay in between. The CDR3 protein is CASTPGISTEAFF. Written as DNA, the CDR3 is TGTGCCAGCACCCCCGGGATCAGCACTGAAGCTTTCTTT.

The chain combines TRBV5-8 with TRBJ2-5, with no clear D. V was shortened by 4 bases and J by 5 bases, with 9 bases between the two germline ends. The CDR3 extends over 12 amino acids. Germline values: CDR1 SGHTS, CDR2 YDEGEE. CDR3 sequence: CASSPTRETQYF. The CDR3 region has the DNA TGTGCCAGCAGCCCTACCCGGGAGACCCAGTACTTC. The full variable domain, rest sourced from reference TRBV5-8 and TRBJ2-5, is EAGVTQSPTHLIKTRGQQATLRCSPISGHTSVYWYQQALGLGLQFLLWYDEGEERNRGNFPPRFSGRQFPNYSSELNVNALELEDSALYLCASSPTRETQYFGPGTRLLVL.

The rearrangement uses TRBV3-1 (or the pseudogene TRBV3-2) and TRBJ2-3, with 7 bases identical to TRBD1. Trimming cost V 3 bases and J 4 bases; bases outside gene matches: 1. CDR1 is LGHDT and CDR2 is YNNKEL in the germline V gene (reference sequence). The CDR3 is 13 residues long. CDR3 DNA sequence: TGTGCCAGCAGCCAGAGGGGGCCAGATACGCAGTATTTT. Amino acid sequence: CASSQRGPDTQYF.

The chain has TRBV3-1 (or the pseudogene TRBV3-2) and TRBJ1-2; 9 bases map to TRBD1. This CDR3 is 15 amino acids long. The V segment lost 2 bases and the J segment 8 bases; nucleotides outside the gene matches: 9. The germline CDR1 and CDR2 sequences are LGHDT and YNNKEL (reference sequence). The CDR3 region has the DNA TGTGCCAGCAGCCAACTTGGACAGGGGATCAACGGCTACACCTTC. It encodes CASSQLGQGINGYTF.

This clone has only a few counts. The V and J genes are TRBV10-3 and TRBJ2-7; possibly TRBD2 for D (7 bases). The CDR3 runs 15 residues. V gave up 0 bases and J gave up 4 bases, with 13 bases separating them. The germline CDR1 and CDR2 sequences are ENHRY and SYGVKD. The CDR3 DNA reads as TGTGCCATCAGTGAGTCGGCGGGGGCAGGGTACGAGCAGTACTTC. Encoded protein: CAISESAGAGYEQYF.

The CDR3: CASSKGTDRCSGNTIYF. Here the CDR3 DNA reads TGTGCCAGCAGCAAAGGGACAGACCGTTGCTCTGGAAACACCATATATTTT. The chain employs TRBV21-1 and TRBJ1-3; the listed D gene, TRBD1, was not tested against the DNA. TRBV21-1 is assigned pseudogene status. The CDR3 is made up of 17 amino acids.

The table lists this clone with a count of one. The genes are TRBV12-3 or TRBV12-4 and TRBJ2-2, with D possibly TRBD2 on 5 matching bases. This CDR3 is built from 12 residues. V dropped 4 bases and J dropped 7 bases, with 7 bases sitting between them. CDR3 sequence: CASSSRGGELFF. The CDR3 DNA follows: TGTGCCAGCAGTTCCCGGGGCGGGGAGCTGTTTTTT.

This chain connects TRBV6-6 to TRBJ1-4; 7 bases are shared with TRBD1. The CDR3 has 15 amino acids. Looked up from germline, CDR1 is MNHNY and CDR2 is SVGAGI (reference sequence). V was pared by 0 bases and J by 5 bases, with 3 bases of the junction left unmatched. The CDR3 bases are TGTGCCAGCAGTTACTCGGGACAGCAGAATGAAAAACTGTTTTTT. Amino acids: CASSYSGQQNEKLFF.

This sequence joins TRBV6-2 or TRBV6-3 and TRBJ1-5, with 9 nucleotides matching TRBD1. CDR3 length: 19 residues. J was trimmed by 1 base and V by 2 bases; bases with no gene match: 12. Germline V gene sequence: CDR1 MNHEY, CDR2 SVGEGT. The CDR3, as DNA: TGTGCCAGCAGTTACCCACGCAGACAGGGGGTAGTAAGCAATCAGCCCCAGCATTTT. Protein product: CASSYPRRQGVVSNQPQHF.

This sequence joins TRBV5-4 and TRBJ2-7; the match to TRBD2 covers 15 bases. With 3 bases clipped from V and 0 bases from J, the junction kept 7 bases outside the gene matches. The CDR3 is 18 amino acids. Germline V gene sequence: CDR1 SGHNT, CDR2 YYREEE (reference sequence). The CDR3 DNA is TGTGCCAGCAGCTCGGGACTAGCGGGAGGCCTCCTCTCCTACGAGCAGTACTTC. Translation gives CASSSGLAGGLLSYEQYF.

Details on this clone: Other DNA sequences within the sample encode an identical CDR3. The rearrangement uses TRBV27 and TRBJ1-6; D unclear. CDR1 is MNHEY, CDR2 SMNVEV, per germline (reference sequence). The CDR3 runs to 13 residues. Trimming took off 5 bases at V and 7 bases at J, with 9 bases between the two ends. In DNA, the CDR3 is TGTGCCAGCAGTAACCTCAGGAATTCACCCCTCCACTTT. It yields the protein CASSNLRNSPLHF.

For the CDR3, the DNA is TGTGCCAGCGCCCGCGGCGAACTAGCGGGGGGGCCCAAAGAGACCCAGTACTTC. Its protein product is CASARGELAGGPKETQYF. The chain is built from TRBV3-1 (or the pseudogene TRBV3-2) and TRBJ2-5, with 13 bases matching TRBD2. CDR3 length equals 18 residues. V lost 8 bases to trimming and J lost 3 bases; unmatched junction nucleotides: 15. Germline V gene sequence: CDR1 LGHDT, CDR2 YNNKEL (reference sequence).

Regarding this clone: The same CDR3 also results from other DNA sequences found in this sample. The V and J genes are TRBV7-9 and TRBJ2-5, with D perhaps TRBD2 (6 bases). Germline V CDR1 and CDR2: SEHNR, FQNEAQ (reference sequence). Trimming left V 5 bases short and J 1 base short, with 8 bases between. This CDR3 spans 13 amino acids. The CDR3 region is CASSRDFQETQYF. CDR3 DNA sequence: TGTGCCAGCAGCCGGGACTTCCAAGAGACCCAGTACTTC.

The V and J genes are TRBV28 and TRBJ2-7; D call uncertain. CDR1 is MDHEN and CDR2 is SYDVKM in the germline V gene. Deletions cut 6 bases from V and 1 base from J, with 10 bases between. The CDR3 has 13 amino acids. For the CDR3, the DNA is TGTGCCAGCAGAGTTCACGGGTCCTACGAGCAGTACTTC. Its protein product is CASRVHGSYEQYF.

V is TRBV5-1 and J is TRBJ1-4, with D uncertain. Trimming cost V 0 bases and J 1 base, with 4 bases left between them. Germline V gene sequence: CDR1 SGHRS, CDR2 YFSETQ. This CDR3 is 14 amino acids long. CDR3 in amino acids: CASSLAGTNEKLFF. In DNA, the CDR3 is TGCGCCAGCAGCTTGGCCGGAACTAATGAAAAACTGTTTTTT.

The chain employs TRBV11-2 and TRBJ1-6, with D possibly TRBD1 on 6 matching bases. V shed 0 bases and J shed 10 bases, with 7 bases lying between them. Germline CDR1 is SGHAT and CDR2 is FQNNGV. The CDR3 covers 13 residues. The DNA for the CDR3 is TGTGCCAGCAGCTTAGAACAGGGATCACCCCTCCACTTT. Translated, it gives CASSLEQGSPLHF.

The gene calls are TRBV9 and TRBJ1-3; 8 nucleotides match TRBD1. Germline V CDR1 and CDR2: SGDLS, YYNGEE. V gave up 3 bases and J gave up 8 bases; unmatched junction bases: 10. The CDR3 is 15 residues long. The CDR3 reads CASSAGQETGHTIYF. CDR3 DNA sequence: TGTGCCAGCAGCGCGGGACAGGAGACAGGTCACACCATATATTTT.

This clone was recorded only once. The genes are TRBV4-1 and TRBJ1-5, with 7 bases identical to TRBD1. CDR3 length equals 14 residues. Losses at the gene ends were 4 bases for V and 5 bases for J; bases not matched to a gene: 5. Germline V CDR1 and CDR2: MGHRA, YSYEKL. The DNA of the CDR3 is TGCGCCAGCAGCCCGACAGGGCTGGATCAGCCCCAGCATTTT. This translates into CASSPTGLDQPQHF.

This clone occurred once. This chain connects TRBV5-4 to TRBJ2-3; D may be TRBD2 (5 bases). This CDR3 contains 15 residues. Germline CDR1 SGHNT, CDR2 YYREEE (reference sequence). V gave up 0 bases and J gave up 3 bases, with 11 bases separating them. CDR3 DNA sequence: TGTGCCAGCAGCTTGGGCGGGTCATGGACAGATACGCAGTATTTT. This sequence encodes CASSLGGSWTDTQYF. The full variable domain, in which reference TRBV5-4 and TRBJ2-3 provide the parts outside the CDR3, is ETGVTQSPTHLIKTRGQQVTLRCSSQSGHNTVSWYQQALGQGPQFIFQYYREEENGRGNFPPRFSGLQFPNYSSELNVNALELDDSALYLCASSLGGSWTDTQYFGPGTRLTVL.

V is TRBV30 and J is TRBJ2-1; 12 bases agree with TRBD2. Germline assignment: CDR1 GTSNPN and CDR2 SVGIG (reference sequence). The CDR3 length is 17 residues. The V segment lost 5 bases and the J segment 3 bases; nucleotides outside the gene matches: 11. DNA for the CDR3: TGTGCCTGGGGGAGCTCCGGACTAGCGGGGAGCTACAATGAGCAGTTCTTC. Translation: CAWGSSGLAGSYNEQFF.

CDR3 region: CASSQEGDSNQPQHF. CDR3 nucleotides: TGTGCCAGCAGCCAAGAAGGGGATAGCAATCAGCCCCAGCATTTT. The V call is TRBV4-2, the J call TRBJ1-5; tentatively, D is TRBD1 (5 bases). The CDR3 is 15 residues long. Trimming removed 0 bases at V and 0 bases at J, with 6 bases between. CDR1 is LGHNA, CDR2 YNFKEQ, per germline.

The chain joins TRBV10-1 to TRBJ2-3; 12 bases agree with TRBD2. The V segment lost 5 bases and the J segment 3 bases; nucleotides outside the gene matches: 3. Germline V lookup: CDR1 WNHNN, CDR2 SYGVQD (reference sequence). The length of the CDR3 is 15 residues. CDR3 sequence reads: CASSPSGRGTDTQYF. The CDR3 nucleotides read TGCGCCAGCAGTCCTAGCGGGAGGGGGACAGATACGCAGTATTTT.

This clone was observed once. The V and J genes are TRBV18 and TRBJ1-2; TRBD1 might be the D (5 bases). Trimming shortened V by 3 bases and J by 5 bases, and 10 bases separated the two germline ends. The germline gives CDR1 KGHSH, CDR2 LQKENI. The CDR3 has 13 amino acids. The CDR3: CASSPDRIYGYTF. The CDR3 nucleotides read TGTGCCAGCTCACCCGACAGAATTTATGGCTACACCTTC.

J is TRBJ1-1 and V is TRBV10-3; 9 bases agree with TRBD1. V dropped 0 bases and J dropped 11; count of bases not matched to a gene: 10. The length of the CDR3 is 15 residues. Germline CDR1 ENHRY, CDR2 SYGVKD. The CDR3 coding sequence is TGTGCCATCAGTGAGTCAAATAGACAGGGGGTGTTTGCTTTCTTT. Residues: CAISESNRQGVFAFF.

The CDR3 DNA is TGTGCCAGCAACCCCGTCGGGGTCACCGGGGAGCTGTTTTTT. It translates to CASNPVGVTGELFF. J is TRBJ2-2 and V is TRBV6-2 or TRBV6-3; tentatively, D is TRBD2 (5 bases). Germline values: CDR1 MNHEY, CDR2 SVGEGT. The V end was cut by 7 bases, the J end by 4 bases, with 13 bases between. The CDR3 runs to 14 residues.

This chain links TRBV10-3 with TRBJ1-2; 10 nucleotides align to TRBD1. V was clipped by 4 bases and J by 5 bases; unmatched bases: 13. Germline V gene lookup returns CDR1 ENHRY and CDR2 SYGVKD. This CDR3 spans 17 amino acids. CDR3 protein: CAISGPVMRTGGYGYTF. The DNA of the CDR3 is TGTGCCATCAGTGGGCCGGTGATGCGGACAGGGGGATATGGCTACACCTTC.

The V and J genes are TRBV19 and TRBJ2-1, with 7 bases identical to TRBD2. There are 14 residues in the CDR3. V shed 4 bases and J 4 bases; nucleotides not matched to a gene: 4. Per germline, CDR1 LNHDA and CDR2 SQIVND (reference sequence). DNA of the CDR3: TGTGCCAGTAGTAATGGGCGGGGGTACAATGAGCAGTTCTTC. The encoded protein is CASSNGRGYNEQFF.

The rearrangement joins TRBV13 to TRBJ2-5, with D tentatively TRBD1 (5 bases). The V and J ends lost 0 bases and 4 bases respectively, with 15 bases between them. The germline V gene has CDR1 PRHDT and CDR2 FYEKMQ (reference sequence). The CDR3 sequence is 16 residues long. CDR3 DNA sequence: TGTGCCAGCAGCTTAGGAAAGGGGTCGGTGGGAGAGACCCAGTACTTC. Translation: CASSLGKGSVGETQYF. Full variable domain (rest looked up from reference TRBV13 and TRBJ2-5): AAGVIQSPRHLIKEKRETATLKCYPIPRHDTVYWYQQGPGQDPQFLISFYEKMQSDKGSIPDRFSAQQFSDYHSELNMSSLELGDSALYFCASSLGKGSVGETQYFGPGTRLLVL.

This clone appeared a single time. The V gene is TRBV5-1, the J gene TRBJ1-2, with D perhaps matching TRBD1 (6 bases). CDR3 size: 15 residues. The V gene lost 0 bases and the J gene lost 4 bases, with 13 bases spanning the gap. Germline V gene data show CDR1 as SGHRS and CDR2 as YFSETQ. The DNA of the CDR3 is TGCGCCAGCAGCTTGGGCGGACAGACCTTCTATGGCTACACCTTC. This codes for CASSLGGQTFYGYTF. The full variable domain, its missing parts supplied by reference TRBV5-1 and TRBJ1-2, is KAGVTQTPRYLIKTRGQQVTLSCSPISGHRSVSWYQQTPGQGLQFLFEYFSETQRNKGNFPGRFSGRQFSNSRSEMNVSTLELGDSALYLCASSLGGQTFYGYTFGSGTRLTVV.

The CDR3 loop reads CACQQGALHNEQFF. CDR3 bases: TGTGCCTGTCAACAGGGGGCTCTTCACAATGAGCAGTTCTTC. The J gene is TRBJ2-1, the V gene TRBV30; TRBD1 agrees at 9 bases. The CDR3 contains 14 residues. V trimming: 6 bases; J trimming: 5 bases; junction bases outside the gene matches: 8. Germline V CDR1 and CDR2: GTSNPN, SVGIG (reference sequence).

V usage is TRBV5-5 and J usage is TRBJ1-2; a weak D match, TRBD1 (6 bases). CDR3 length equals 20 residues. The V gene lost 2 bases and the J gene lost 4 bases, with 30 bases spanning the gap. Germline V gene lookup returns CDR1 SGHKS and CDR2 YYEKEE (reference sequence). The chain's CDR3 is CASSFPRTQGPLFLGYGYTF. CDR3 sequence (DNA): TGTGCCAGCAGCTTTCCCAGAACTCAGGGGCCCCTTTTTTTGGGCTATGGCTACACCTTC.